This TCR beta chain originates from a study of T-cell reconstitution after alpha-beta-depleted transplantation in children. General study findings and limits: Among T cells one year after transplant, newly produced cells accounted for most counts and diversity.

V trimming: 7 bases; J trimming: 2 bases; junction bases outside the gene matches: 13. The V gene's germline CDR1 is SNHLY and CDR2 FYNNEI. The CDR3 spans 17 residues. Preparation of the TCRbeta library used unique molecular identifiers. TCRdb re-called the PCR reads with MiXCR, one entry per CDR3 protein. The data hold 250,000 or so distinct CDR3 sequences, with 20% to 30% observed a single time. The sample holds a few counts of this clonotype. As yet, its antigen is unknown. The sequencing used PBMCs, mostly from graft donor cells, collected 360 days after TCRalphabeta/CD19-depleted stem cell transplant. The TCR sequence derives from a female patient under 10 years old who had a stem cell transplant for congenital amegakaryocytic thrombocytopenia, so the T cells may come from the graft donor. The chain employs TRBV2 and TRBJ2-7; TRBD2 agrees at 11 bases. This CDR3 is CASTKLAGAPSAYEQYF. The CDR3 DNA follows: TGTGCCAGCACCAAACTAGCGGGGGCACCTTCGGCCTACGAGCAGTACTTC.